The 16 T cell receptor beta chains in this list originate from one sample, sequenced in a study of cytomegalovirus exposure and HLA in healthy donors. Vbeta (60) and Jbeta (13) primers were used in the PCR. Using immunoSEQ multiplex PCR, the repertoire was profiled, and TCRdb retains in-frame clones only, with some absent. Counted here are about 280,000 clones, about 90% occurring once; the ten biggest clones make up roughly 2.3%. The sequencing input was PBMCs. Source of these receptors: a woman aged 18-35 years in good health and CMV-seronegative.

J is TRBJ2-2 and V is TRBV7-3; D perhaps matches TRBD2 (5 bases). Germline V CDR1 and CDR2: SGHTA, FQGTGA. V lost 4 bases and J 6 bases, leaving 12 bases between the germline ends. The CDR3 sequence is 14 residues long. Written as DNA, the CDR3 is TGTGCCAGCAGCTCGCGAAACGGGGCCGGGGAGCTGTTTTTT. The encoded protein is CASSSRNGAGELFF.

The chain links TRBV6-5 to TRBJ2-1, with 7 positions matching TRBD1. Germline CDR1 is MNHEY and CDR2 is SVGAGI. Unmatched junction bases numbered 18, after V lost 6 bases and J lost 13 bases. CDR3 length: 15 amino acids. The CDR3 protein is CASRPPEGAMGVQFF. The CDR3 DNA is TGTGCCAGCAGACCCCCCGAGGGGGCTATGGGGGTTCAGTTCTTC.

This clone has a handful of counts. The chain employs TRBV5-1 and TRBJ2-5; 8 bases fit TRBD1. Germline CDR1 SGHRS, CDR2 YFSETQ. With V trimmed by 4 bases and J by 3 bases, 11 bases remained unmatched. There are 16 residues in the CDR3. CDR3 nucleotides: TGCGCCAGCAGCCCTAGACAGGGGTTTGGTAAAGAGACCCAGTACTTC. Translated, it gives CASSPRQGFGKETQYF.

The chain has TRBV10-3 and TRBJ2-1; TRBD1 is a possible D gene (6 bases). Germline V gene lookup returns CDR1 ENHRY and CDR2 SYGVKD. Trimming shortened V by 0 bases and J by 8 bases, and 14 bases separated the two germline ends. This CDR3 spans 15 amino acids. CDR3: CAISESAAGVHEQFF. The DNA of the CDR3 is TGTGCCATCAGTGAGTCGGCGGCAGGGGTGCATGAGCAGTTCTTC.

The chain has TRBV6-1 and TRBJ1-5; D call uncertain. Per germline, CDR1 MNHNS and CDR2 SASEGT. V lost 7 bases and J lost 9, with 16 bases in between. The CDR3 spans 13 residues. This chain's CDR3 is CASIGSFFTPQHF. In nucleotides, the CDR3 is TGTGCCAGCATAGGGAGCTTTTTTACGCCCCAGCATTTT.

V usage is TRBV7-8 and J usage is TRBJ1-1; no clear D gene. V was cut by 5 bases and J by 9 bases, with 19 bases left in between. CDR1 is SGHVS, CDR2 FQNEAQ, per germline. The CDR3 sequence is 14 residues long. The CDR3 DNA reads as TGTGCCAGCAGCGCGCAGAGCGGACGGAATAAAGCTTTCTTT. Residues: CASSAQSGRNKAFF.

Remarks on this clone: Other DNA sequences from this sample encode an identical CDR3 as well. V and J are TRBV7-8 and TRBJ1-6; maybe TRBD1 (5 bases). The ends were cut back, 3 bases at V and 2 bases at J, with 14 bases in the middle. There are 17 residues in the CDR3. Germline V gene data show CDR1 as SGHVS and CDR2 as FQNEAQ. CDR3 in DNA: TGTGCCAGCAGCTTCGAAGGAGGGGCCACCTATAATTCACCCCTCCACTTT. Its protein product is CASSFEGGATYNSPLHF.

The chain couples TRBV4-1 to TRBJ2-1, with 13 positions matching TRBD2. Germline V lookup: CDR1 MGHRA, CDR2 YSYEKL. The CDR3 is made up of 17 amino acids. The V segment lost 2 bases and the J segment 4 bases; nucleotides outside the gene matches: 5. CDR3 sequence: CASSQRGTSGVYNEQFF. The CDR3 DNA reads as TGCGCCAGCAGCCAAAGGGGGACTAGCGGGGTTTACAATGAGCAGTTCTTC.

This clone has a single count. The chain couples TRBV6-5 to TRBJ1-1, with 7 positions matching TRBD1. With V trimmed by 4 bases and J by 5 bases, 4 bases remained unmatched. The CDR3 extends over 13 amino acids. The V gene's germline CDR1 is MNHEY and CDR2 SVGAGI. The CDR3 protein is CASSSNRGTEAFF. CDR3 DNA sequence: TGTGCCAGCAGTTCTAACAGGGGAACTGAAGCTTTCTTT.

The chain links TRBV5-1 to TRBJ1-5; maybe TRBD1 (5 bases). Germline assignment: CDR1 SGHRS and CDR2 YFSETQ. V lost 0 bases to trimming and J lost 6 bases, with 10 bases between them. This CDR3 region has 14 residues. The CDR3 DNA follows: TGCGCCAGCAGCTTGGTTCAGGGCGGTCAGCCCCAGCATTTT. Translation gives CASSLVQGGQPQHF.

The V call is TRBV12-5, the J call TRBJ2-5; the D gene is possibly TRBD2 (6 bases). Germline V lookup: CDR1 LGHNT, CDR2 FRNRAP. The CDR3 is 14 residues long. V gave up 5 bases and J gave up 3 bases, with 13 bases separating them. CDR3 sequence reads: CASGPHGGEETQYF. The CDR3 region has the DNA TGTGCTAGTGGTCCACACGGGGGTGAAGAGACCCAGTACTTC. Looking up the rest from reference TRBV12-5 and TRBJ2-5 gives the full variable domain: DARVTQTPRHKVTEMGQEVTMRCQPILGHNTVFWYRQTMMQGLELLAYFRNRAPLDDSGMPKDRFSAEMPDATLATLKIQPSEPRDSAVYFCASGPHGGEETQYFGPGTRLLVL.

The chain joins TRBV29-1 to TRBJ2-1, with TRBD1 identical over 7 bases. The ends lost 6 bases at V and 5 bases at J; junction bases unmatched: 10. The CDR3 is 14 amino acids. Germline-derived CDR1 and CDR2 are SQVTM and ANQGSEA. CDR3 bases: TGCAGCGTACCTGGACAGGTTATCGACAATGAGCAGTTCTTC. Residues: CSVPGQVIDNEQFF.

This rearrangement joins TRBV7-9 to TRBJ1-2; 7 bases match TRBD1. Trimming took 3 bases from V and 4 from J; bases not matched to a gene: 5. This CDR3 spans 14 amino acids. Germline V gene lookup returns CDR1 SEHNR and CDR2 FQNEAQ (reference sequence). This CDR3 is CASSFTGVSYGYTF. CDR3 nucleotides: TGTGCCAGCAGCTTTACAGGGGTGAGCTATGGCTACACCTTC.

V usage is TRBV6-1 and J usage is TRBJ2-5, with a tentative D call TRBD1 (6 bases). The V and J ends lost 6 bases and 2 bases respectively, with 13 bases between them. CDR1 is MNHNS, CDR2 SASEGT, per germline. The CDR3 is made up of 14 amino acids. In DNA form, the CDR3 reads TGTGCCAGCAGGGCCGGGACAACTCAAGAGACCCAGTACTTC. This encodes CASRAGTTQETQYF.

This clone has a single count. The chain combines TRBV21-1 with TRBJ2-7; no DNA check was done on the table's D call, TRBD2. TRBV21-1 is termed a pseudogene. The CDR3 is made up of 17 amino acids. The CDR3 sequence is CASINTGGAGGLHEQYF. Here the CDR3 DNA reads TGTGCCAGCATTAATACGGGTGGAGCGGGGGGGCTCCACGAGCAGTACTTC.

V usage is TRBV27 and J usage is TRBJ1-2, with D unclear. Trimming shortened V by 7 bases and J by 4 bases, and 16 bases separated the two germline ends. Germline CDR1 and CDR2: MNHEY and SMNVEV (reference sequence). This CDR3 has 14 residues. DNA for the CDR3: TGTGCCAGCACTTCCTCGAACCTAGCCTATGGCTACACCTTC. This codes for CASTSSNLAYGYTF.